This T cell receptor beta chain comes out of a study of identical twins. This clonotype occurred many times. Its specificity is not known. Each cDNA held unique molecular identifiers, and template switching gave it a universal primer site. MiXCR, applied by TCRdb to the 5' RACE reads, yields one record per CDR3 protein. The sample consists of just under 650,000 distinct CDR3 sequences, around 7.5% of them appearing once. The CDR3 sequence is 18 residues long. The germline V gene encodes CDR1 SQVTM and CDR2 ANQGSEA. The V gene end was trimmed by 4 bases and the J gene end by 1 base; junction bases not matched to a gene: 16. Study results and limitations: Less excess twin sharing appeared in beta out-of-frame sequences.

The same sample was also studied in work on yellow fever vaccine responses in identical twins.

The sample taken for sequencing was PBMCs. The sequence derives from a woman aged 18-29 years in good health. This chain connects TRBV29-1 to TRBJ1-1, with 9 bases aligning to TRBD1. CDR3 in DNA: TGCAGCGTTGGTCTGAGCCCGGGACAGGGAACACCGAACACTGAAGCTTTCTTT. It encodes CSVGLSPGQGTPNTEAFF.